The clone carrying this T cell receptor beta chain was seen a handful of times. The antigen is undetermined. The sample originates from a study of cytomegalovirus exposure and HLA in healthy donors. General study findings and limits: The study listed some 160 cytomegalovirus-associated TCR beta chains. A later analysis reportedly found fewer N-insertions in an Asian-associated ancestry cluster than the roughly 670-donor mean.

Germline V gives CDR1 LNHNV, CDR2 YYDKDF (reference sequence). The V and J ends lost 4 bases and 6 bases respectively, with 21 bases between them. The CDR3 is 16 amino acids. PCR amplification relied on 60 Vbeta primers (plus 13 Jbeta primers). Per the original data handling: Among the unique TCR beta chains that a later analysis counted, around 72 million in all, roughly 11 million were shared. Assay used: immunoSEQ multiplex PCR; TCRdb lists only in-frame clones, some missing. Clone size and V and J calls were adopted from that table, with D and trimming inferred from the DNA. This sample has 110,000 to 150,000 clones, with roughly four fifths found just once.

The chain employs TRBV15 and TRBJ1-2; D unresolved. The receptor was isolated from a female donor in good health and CMV-seronegative. The sample was PBMCs. CDR3 sequence: CATSKGKKAEEDGYTF. CDR3 DNA sequence: TGTGCCACCAGCAAAGGGAAAAAGGCTGAGGAGGATGGCTACACCTTC. The full variable domain, completed using reference TRBV15 and TRBJ1-2, is DAMVIQNPRYQVTQFGKPVTLSCSQTLNHNVMYWYQQKSSQAPKLLFHYYDKDFNNEADTPDNFQSRRPNTSFCFLDIRSPGLGDTAMYLCATSKGKKAEEDGYTFGSGTRLTVV.